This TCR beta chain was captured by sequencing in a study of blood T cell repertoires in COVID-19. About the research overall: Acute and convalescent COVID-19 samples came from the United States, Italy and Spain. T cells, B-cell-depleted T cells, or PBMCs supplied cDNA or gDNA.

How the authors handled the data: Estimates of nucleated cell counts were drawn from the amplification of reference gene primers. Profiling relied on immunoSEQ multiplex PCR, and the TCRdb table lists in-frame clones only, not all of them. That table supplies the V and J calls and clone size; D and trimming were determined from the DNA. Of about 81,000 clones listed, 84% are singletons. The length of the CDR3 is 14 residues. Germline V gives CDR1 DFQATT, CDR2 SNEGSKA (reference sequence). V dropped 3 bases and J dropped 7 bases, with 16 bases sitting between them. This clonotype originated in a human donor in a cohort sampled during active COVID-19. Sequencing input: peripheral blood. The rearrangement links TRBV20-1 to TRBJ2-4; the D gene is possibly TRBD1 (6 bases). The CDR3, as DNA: TGCAGTGCTAGTATCCCGGGACATACGAACATTCAGTACTTC. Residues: CSASIPGHTNIQYF.